A single sample gave rise to the 23 T cell receptor beta chains below, sequenced in a study of vaccination effects on CD4 cells after COVID-19. Their antigens are not known. Assay used: immunoSEQ multiplex PCR; TCRdb lists only in-frame clones, some missing. The data hold 24,000 or so clones, with around 73% observed a single time. ViraFEST expansion of antigen-specific CD4+ T cells with viral peptide pools preceded sequencing. A 10-day culture period preceded the isolation of CD4+ T cells. No vaccinee had earlier SARS-CoV-2 infection, and nucleocapsid antibodies were negative. The sequenced sample was CD4+ T cells from PBMCs cultured with SARS-CoV-2 spike peptides, obtained before COVID-19 vaccination. These receptors were taken from a human donor who received a COVID-19 vaccine.

This clone has only one observation. The CDR3 DNA sequence: TGTGCCAGCAGCTTACCGGGGGCCCAAGAGACCCAGTACTTC. The encoded protein is CASSLPGAQETQYF. This chain links TRBV11-2 with TRBJ2-5, with D perhaps being TRBD1 or TRBD2 (6 bases each). V lost 2 bases and J lost 1, with 8 bases in between. Per the germline V gene, CDR1 is SGHAT and CDR2 is FQNNGV. The CDR3 totals 14 residues.

V is TRBV6-1 and J is TRBJ1-5, with D perhaps matching TRBD1 (5 bases). Germline CDR1 reads MNHNS; CDR2 reads SASEGT. This CDR3 has 21 amino acids. Trimming removed 2 bases at V and 3 bases at J, with 29 bases between. CDR3 coding DNA: TGTGCCAGCAGTGAAAGAATAGCGGCAGGGATGGCTAGTCGACACAATCAGCCCCAGCATTTT. It translates to CASSERIAAGMASRHNQPQHF.

This chain links TRBV18 with TRBJ1-5; D not resolved. The CDR3 extends over 12 amino acids. Trimming shortened V by 3 bases and J by 4 bases, and 4 bases separated the two germline ends. The germline V gene encodes CDR1 KGHSH and CDR2 LQKENI. The CDR3 is CASSPGNQPQHF. The CDR3 DNA follows: TGTGCCAGCTCACCGGGGAATCAGCCCCAGCATTTT.

V is TRBV28 and J is TRBJ1-1; D gene ambiguous. V was cut by 10 bases and J by 1 base, with 16 bases left in between. Germline CDR1 and CDR2: MDHEN and SYDVKM. This CDR3 is built from 14 residues. CDR3 region: CATLPGGQNTEAFF. The CDR3 region has the DNA TGTGCCACCCTCCCGGGTGGCCAGAACACTGAAGCTTTCTTT.

This chain links TRBV7-8 with TRBJ2-7; D gene uncertain. With 4 bases removed from V and 3 bases from J, the gap between germline ends came to 13 bases. CDR1 is SGHVS and CDR2 is FQNEAQ in the germline V gene. CDR3 size: 14 residues. CDR3 sequence (DNA): TGTGCCAGCAGCTCGAGATCTAACCTCTACGAGCAGTACTTC. It specifies CASSSRSNLYEQYF.

The chain links TRBV7-2 to TRBJ2-3; no clear D. This CDR3 is 15 amino acids long. V gave up 0 bases and J gave up 3 bases, with 10 bases separating them. Germline values: CDR1 SGHTA, CDR2 FQGNSA. The CDR3, as DNA: TGTGCCAGCAGCTTAGCCAGGATAGAAACAGATACGCAGTATTTT. Translated: CASSLARIETDTQYF. Full variable domain (rest looked up from reference TRBV7-2 and TRBJ2-3): GAGVSQSPSNKVTEKGKDVELRCDPISGHTALYWYRQSLGQGLEFLIYFQGNSAPDKSGLPSDRFSAERTGGSVSTLTIQRTQQEDSAVYLCASSLARIETDTQYFGPGTRLTVL.

The rearrangement joins TRBV7-2 to TRBJ1-2, with D perhaps TRBD1 (5 bases). The V gene's germline CDR1 is SGHTA and CDR2 FQGNSA. This CDR3 has 16 residues. Trimming took off 6 bases at V and 0 bases at J, with 17 bases between the two ends. The chain's CDR3 is CASRESLRQTNYGYTF. As DNA, the CDR3 is TGTGCCAGCAGAGAATCTTTGAGACAGACTAACTATGGCTACACCTTC. Full variable domain (missing parts from reference TRBV7-2 and TRBJ1-2): GAGVSQSPSNKVTEKGKDVELRCDPISGHTALYWYRQSLGQGLEFLIYFQGNSAPDKSGLPSDRFSAERTGGSVSTLTIQRTQQEDSAVYLCASRESLRQTNYGYTFGSGTRLTVV.

The chain joins TRBV10-3 to TRBJ2-7; D is unresolved. V lost 2 bases, J lost 5 bases, and 7 bases lay in between. The CDR3 has 12 amino acids. Germline V gene sequence: CDR1 ENHRY, CDR2 SYGVKD. CDR3 region: CAISETRNEQYF. The DNA for the CDR3 is TGTGCCATCAGTGAGACCCGCAACGAGCAGTACTTC.

The chain joins TRBV7-2 to TRBJ2-1; D possibly uses TRBD1 or TRBD2 (5 bases each). Germline V gives CDR1 SGHTA, CDR2 FQGNSA. The CDR3 runs to 17 residues. V dropped 0 bases and J dropped 3 bases, with 15 bases sitting between them. CDR3 protein: CASSLALGIGGYNEQFF. CDR3 coding DNA: TGTGCCAGCAGCTTAGCCCTTGGGATTGGGGGCTACAATGAGCAGTTCTTC. Complete variable domain (other parts from reference TRBV7-2 and TRBJ2-1): GAGVSQSPSNKVTEKGKDVELRCDPISGHTALYWYRQSLGQGLEFLIYFQGNSAPDKSGLPSDRFSAERTGGSVSTLTIQRTQQEDSAVYLCASSLALGIGGYNEQFFGPGTRLTVL.

This clone was picked up one time. J is TRBJ2-7 and V is TRBV13; the D gene is possibly TRBD1 (6 bases). Germline V gene sequence: CDR1 PRHDT, CDR2 FYEKMQ (reference sequence). V was clipped by 5 bases and J by 0 bases, with 14 bases between them. The CDR3 spans 15 residues. CDR3 in DNA: TGTGCCAGCAGCGAACGGACAGAGTACTCCTACGAGCAGTACTTC. It codes for CASSERTEYSYEQYF.

The gene calls are TRBV5-1 and TRBJ2-2; no firm D call. V was pared by 0 bases and J by 0 bases, with 15 bases between. Germline CDR1 is SGHRS and CDR2 is YFSETQ. This CDR3 region has 18 residues. The chain's CDR3 is CASSLGAGPTSNTGELFF. For the CDR3, the DNA is TGCGCCAGCAGCTTGGGGGCAGGACCGACCTCGAACACCGGGGAGCTGTTTTTT. The variable domain in full, with the rest retrieved from reference TRBV5-1 and TRBJ2-2, is KAGVTQTPRYLIKTRGQQVTLSCSPISGHRSVSWYQQTPGQGLQFLFEYFSETQRNKGNFPGRFSGRQFSNSRSEMNVSTLELGDSALYLCASSLGAGPTSNTGELFFGEGSRLTVL.

This rearrangement joins TRBV18 to TRBJ1-2; no clear D gene. V was pared by 2 bases and J by 4 bases, with 14 bases between. Looked up from germline, CDR1 is KGHSH and CDR2 is LQKENI. The CDR3 sequence is 15 residues long. CDR3 bases: TGTGCCAGCTCACCAAGGCGGGGATCGGTCTATGGCTACACCTTC. Protein product: CASSPRRGSVYGYTF.

This clone was seen only a few times. J is TRBJ2-2 and V is TRBV7-2; D unresolved. Germline V gene lookup returns CDR1 SGHTA and CDR2 FQGNSA. With 4 bases removed from V and 4 bases from J, the gap between germline ends came to 13 bases. The CDR3 sequence is 15 residues long. The CDR3: CASSSQGVSTGELFF. CDR3 sequence (DNA): TGTGCCAGCAGCTCCCAAGGAGTGTCCACCGGGGAGCTGTTTTTT. The full variable domain, in which reference TRBV7-2 and TRBJ2-2 provide the parts outside the CDR3, is GAGVSQSPSNKVTEKGKDVELRCDPISGHTALYWYRQSLGQGLEFLIYFQGNSAPDKSGLPSDRFSAERTGGSVSTLTIQRTQQEDSAVYLCASSSQGVSTGELFFGEGSRLTVL.

The chain links TRBV5-1 to TRBJ2-3; 12 bases match TRBD2. Looked up from germline, CDR1 is SGHRS and CDR2 is YFSETQ. The V gene end was trimmed by 0 bases and the J gene end by 0 bases; junction bases not matched to a gene: 5. CDR3 length: 18 residues. Here the CDR3 DNA reads TGCGCCAGCAGCTTGGCCGGACTAGCGGGAACTAGCACAGATACGCAGTATTTT. Protein sequence: CASSLAGLAGTSTDTQYF.

The gene calls are TRBV4-1 and TRBJ2-7; no clear D. The germline V and J ends were trimmed by 2 bases and 6 bases, with 14 bases remaining between them. CDR3 size: 14 residues. The germline gives CDR1 MGHRA, CDR2 YSYEKL. The DNA of the CDR3 is TGCGCCAGCAGCCAACACCCGAAAACGGCCGAGCAGTACTTC. It codes for CASSQHPKTAEQYF.

The chain carries TRBV19 and TRBJ2-5, with D maybe TRBD1 (5 bases). Trimming took off 4 bases at V and 7 bases at J, with 10 bases between the two ends. Germline V gene data show CDR1 as LNHDA and CDR2 as SQIVND (reference sequence). This CDR3 spans 12 amino acids. Here the CDR3 DNA reads TGTGCCAGTAGTAGACCCCAGGGGACCCAGTACTTC. The encoded protein is CASSRPQGTQYF.

CDR3: CASSLGGIQIEQYF. DNA for the CDR3: TGCGCCAGCAGCTTGGGGGGAATCCAAATTGAGCAGTACTTC. The chain couples TRBV5-1 to TRBJ2-7; D is undetermined. The ends were cut back, 0 bases at V and 7 bases at J, with 14 bases in the middle. Germline CDR1 SGHRS, CDR2 YFSETQ. CDR3 length: 14 residues.

This chain joins TRBV5-1 and TRBJ1-5, with 10 bases that match TRBD1. The CDR3 has 16 amino acids. In germline, CDR1 is SGHRS, CDR2 YFSETQ. The V gene end was trimmed by 0 bases and the J gene end by 4 bases; junction bases not matched to a gene: 4. CDR3 in DNA: TGCGCCAGCAGCTTGGGGACAGGGGGGATTAATCAGCCCCAGCATTTT. Translated: CASSLGTGGINQPQHF.

This chain links TRBV6-4 with TRBJ2-3; 8 bases agree with TRBD2. Unmatched junction bases numbered 5, after V lost 6 bases and J lost 0 bases. Per germline, CDR1 MRHNA and CDR2 SNTAGT. CDR3 size: 15 residues. DNA for the CDR3: TGTGCCAGCAGCCAAATAGCGGGAAGCACAGATACGCAGTATTTT. Residues: CASSQIAGSTDTQYF.

This chain uses TRBV28 with TRBJ1-1; D is unresolved. The CDR3 runs 16 residues. V dropped 3 bases and J dropped 0 bases, with 14 bases sitting between them. Germline assignment: CDR1 MDHEN and CDR2 SYDVKM. The CDR3 loop reads CASSLVHSSLNTEAFF. The CDR3 region has the DNA TGTGCCAGCAGTTTGGTGCACTCCAGTTTGAACACTGAAGCTTTCTTT.

This chain joins TRBV24-1 and TRBJ2-1; TRBD2 matches at 10 bases. After removal of 11 bases from V and 5 bases from J, the junction contained 8 bases not matched to a gene. Germline V CDR1 and CDR2: KGHDR, SFDVKD. This CDR3 is built from 14 residues. The CDR3 loop is CAIKSGGADNEQFF. The CDR3 DNA follows: TGTGCCATCAAAAGCGGGGGGGCCGACAATGAGCAGTTCTTC.

This clone was picked up a small number of times. The chain is built from TRBV9 and TRBJ1-6; D perhaps matches TRBD1 (6 bases). The CDR3 consists of 17 residues. The germline gives CDR1 SGDLS, CDR2 YYNGEE. V lost 2 bases and J 8 bases, leaving 20 bases between the germline ends. CDR3 in amino acids: CASSVDVDSPFYSPLHF. The DNA of the CDR3 is TGTGCCAGCAGCGTGGACGTGGACAGCCCCTTTTATTCACCCCTCCACTTT.

The DNA for the CDR3 is TGTGCCAGCAGTTACGGCCTCAGCACCAATGAGCAGTTCTTC. Protein product: CASSYGLSTNEQFF. V and J are TRBV6-5 and TRBJ2-1; D unclear. Trimming removed 2 bases from V and 6 bases from J, with 11 bases in between. Germline CDR1 and CDR2: MNHEY and SVGAGI. The CDR3 length is 14 residues.